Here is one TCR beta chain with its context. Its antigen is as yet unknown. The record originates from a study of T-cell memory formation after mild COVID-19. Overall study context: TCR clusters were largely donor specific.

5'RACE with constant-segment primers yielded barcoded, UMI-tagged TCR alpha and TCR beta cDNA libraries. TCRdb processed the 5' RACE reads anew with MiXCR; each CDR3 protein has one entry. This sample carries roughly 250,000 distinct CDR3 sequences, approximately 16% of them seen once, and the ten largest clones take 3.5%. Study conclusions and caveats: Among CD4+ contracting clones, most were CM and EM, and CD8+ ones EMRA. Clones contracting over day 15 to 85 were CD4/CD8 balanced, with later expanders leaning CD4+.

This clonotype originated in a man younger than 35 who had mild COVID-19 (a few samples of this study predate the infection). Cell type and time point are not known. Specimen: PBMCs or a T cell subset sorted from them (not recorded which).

CDR3 nucleotides: TGCGCCAGCAGTGGGCACGCAAGCACAGATACGCAGTATTTT. Translation gives CASSGHASTDTQYF. This chain uses TRBV5-1 with TRBJ2-3; D is ambiguous. Germline CDR1 SGHRS, CDR2 YFSETQ. V lost 5 bases and J 0 bases, leaving 10 bases between the germline ends. The CDR3 has 14 residues.